Presented here are 15 T cell receptor beta chains from one specimen sequenced in a study of type 1 regulatory T cells. MiXCR, run by TCRdb on the reads, gives a single entry per CDR3 protein. The table shows about 42,000 distinct CDR3 sequences, with 10% to 15% occurring only once. These receptors have no identified antigens. Specimen: cultured non-Tr1 T cells, either the whole culture or a sorted T cell fraction (not recorded which). These receptors were obtained from a human donor in good health.

By sample fraction, this clonotype is medium-sized. The CDR3 bases are TGCGCCAGCAGCACCACGGGAACTAACTATGGCTACACCTTC. Its translation is CASSTTGTNYGYTF. The chain employs TRBV5-1 and TRBJ1-2; no firm D call. Germline CDR1 is SGHRS and CDR2 is YFSETQ. The CDR3 has 14 amino acids. V shed 4 bases and J shed 0 bases, with 10 bases lying between them. Full variable domain (missing parts from reference TRBV5-1 and TRBJ1-2): KAGVTQTPRYLIKTRGQQVTLSCSPISGHRSVSWYQQTPGQGLQFLFEYFSETQRNKGNFPGRFSGRQFSNSRSEMNVSTLELGDSALYLCASSTTGTNYGYTFGSGTRLTVV.

CDR3 amino acids: CASSLKDGPYEQYF. In DNA form, the CDR3 reads TGTGCCAGCAGTTTAAAGGACGGGCCCTACGAGCAGTACTTC. This chain connects TRBV12-3 or TRBV12-4 to TRBJ2-7; D unresolved. The V end was cut by 2 bases, the J end by 2 bases, with 10 bases between. The CDR3 length is 14 residues.

This clonotype has at least ten counts. The V call is TRBV19, the J call TRBJ2-1; 10 bases are shared with TRBD2. J was trimmed by 2 bases and V by 8 bases; bases with no gene match: 3. The CDR3 is made up of 14 amino acids. Germline CDR1 and CDR2: LNHDA and SQIVND (reference sequence). For the CDR3, the DNA is TGTGCCAGTGCAAGCGGGAGGGCCTACAATGAGCAGTTCTTC. As protein: CASASGRAYNEQFF. Based on the CDR3 plus reference TRBV19 and TRBJ2-1, the full variable domain is DGGITQSPKYLFRKEGQNVTLSCEQNLNHDAMYWYRQDPGQGLRLIYYSQIVNDFQKGDIAEGYSVSREKKESFPLTVTSAQKNPTAFYLCASASGRAYNEQFFGPGTRLTVL.

The chain recombines TRBV19 with TRBJ1-1; 7 bases fit TRBD1. Trimming at V came to 3 bases and at J to 5 bases, leaving 9 bases not matched to a gene. Germline V gene sequence: CDR1 LNHDA, CDR2 SQIVND (reference sequence). This CDR3 region has 15 residues. The CDR3 is CASSISRGPRTEAFF. The DNA of the CDR3 is TGTGCCAGTAGTATTTCTAGGGGGCCGCGGACTGAAGCTTTCTTT. The entire variable domain, with the rest obtained from reference TRBV19 and TRBJ1-1, is as follows: DGGITQSPKYLFRKEGQNVTLSCEQNLNHDAMYWYRQDPGQGLRLIYYSQIVNDFQKGDIAEGYSVSREKKESFPLTVTSAQKNPTAFYLCASSISRGPRTEAFFGQGTRLTVV.

The CDR3 sequence: CASRVQGPHEKLFF. The CDR3 DNA reads as TGTGCCAGCAGGGTACAGGGGCCTCATGAAAAACTGTTTTTT. The V and J genes are TRBV12-3 or TRBV12-4 and TRBJ1-4, with 7 bases fitting TRBD1. With V trimmed by 6 bases and J by 6 bases, 7 bases remained unmatched. The CDR3 consists of 14 residues.

This clonotype turned up a few times. At one end the junction does not follow the germline gene, possibly because of a read error. The chain carries TRBV7-7 and TRBJ2-2; 8 bases are a match to TRBD2. This CDR3 is built from 16 residues. The V gene's germline CDR1 is SSHAT and CDR2 FNYEAQ (reference sequence). The DNA of the CDR3 is TGTGCTAGCAGCTTAGGTCTAGCGGGGAACACCGGGGAGCTGTTTTTT. Encoded protein: CASSLGLAGNTGELFF.

This clonotype came up a few times. The V call is TRBV5-6, the J call TRBJ2-1, with D perhaps TRBD2 (5 bases). Germline CDR1 SGHDT, CDR2 YYEEEE. This CDR3 is built from 12 residues. Trimming cost V 2 bases and J 8 bases, with 8 bases left between them. DNA of the CDR3: TGTGCCAGCAGCTTCGCCGGGGATGAGCAGTTCTTC. Its protein is CASSFAGDEQFF.

This clonotype was picked up many times. The rearrangement links TRBV11-1 to TRBJ2-7; 11 bases line up with TRBD1. Germline V lookup: CDR1 SGHAT, CDR2 FQDESV (reference sequence). The J segment lost 3 bases and the V segment lost 3 bases, leaving 7 bases of the junction unmatched. The CDR3 is 16 amino acids. CDR3 nucleotide sequence: TGTGCCAGCAGCTTCTCCGGGGGGACAGGGGGCTACGAGCAGTACTTC. Its translation: CASSFSGGTGGYEQYF.

The rearrangement links TRBV7-9 to TRBJ2-4, with D maybe TRBD1 (6 bases). Germline V lookup: CDR1 SEHNR, CDR2 FQNEAQ (reference sequence). CDR3 length equals 15 residues. Trimming removed 5 bases from V and 6 bases from J, with 17 bases in between. CDR3 DNA sequence: TGTGCCAGCAGCCCGGGACAAGTTACGAGAAACATTCAGTACTTC. Its translation is CASSPGQVTRNIQYF.

V and J are TRBV18 and TRBJ2-1, with 8 positions matching TRBD2. V dropped 5 bases and J dropped 1; count of bases not matched to a gene: 4. Per germline, CDR1 KGHSH and CDR2 LQKENI. This CDR3 spans 15 amino acids. CDR3 sequence reads: CASSVSGTSYNEQFF. For the CDR3, the DNA is TGTGCCAGCTCAGTTAGCGGGACTTCCTACAATGAGCAGTTCTTC.

This clonotype was seen a handful of times. The chain is built from TRBV5-1 and TRBJ2-7; 7 bases are a match to TRBD1. In germline, CDR1 is SGHRS, CDR2 YFSETQ. The CDR3 length is 14 residues. V trimming: 5 bases; J trimming: 1 base; junction bases outside the gene matches: 6. The CDR3 DNA reads as TGCGCCAGCAGTAGGGACAGTGGGTCCTACGAGCAGTACTTC. Its translation: CASSRDSGSYEQYF.

CDR3: CAIDRGNTIYF. The CDR3 DNA reads as TGTGCCATAGACAGGGGAAACACCATATATTTT. The chain carries TRBV10-3 and TRBJ1-3; TRBD1 is a possible D gene (6 bases). There are 11 residues in the CDR3. Germline CDR1 reads ENHRY; CDR2 reads SYGVKD. Trimming removed 9 bases at V and 4 bases at J, with 7 bases between.

This clonotype was observed a handful of times. The chain is built from TRBV27 and TRBJ1-1, with TRBD1 matching 9 bases. Trimming removed 6 bases from V and 5 bases from J; junction bases left unmatched: 4. From germline, CDR1 is MNHEY and CDR2 SMNVEV (reference sequence). This CDR3 has 13 amino acids. The CDR3 DNA follows: TGTGCCAGCAGGCAGACAGGGGGGACTGAAGCTTTCTTT. Translation: CASRQTGGTEAFF.

This clonotype occurred many times. The V gene is TRBV12-3 or TRBV12-4, the J gene TRBJ2-7; TRBD1 matches 7 bases. V trimming: 3 bases; J trimming: 5 bases; junction bases outside the gene matches: 4. This CDR3 region has 13 residues. CDR3 in DNA: TGTGCCAGCAGTTTTAACAGGGGCCACGAGCAGTACTTC. Translation gives CASSFNRGHEQYF.

About this clonotype: Being one base from a much bigger clone, this may be a read error. The chain carries TRBV20-1 and TRBJ2-5; TRBD2 matches at 7 bases. The CDR3 totals 15 residues. Germline-derived CDR1 and CDR2 are DFQATT and SNEGSKA (reference sequence). The CDR3 loop reads CSARMTSLSKEAQYF. The DNA for the CDR3 is TGCAGTGCTAGAATGACTAGCTTATCTAAAGAGGCCCAGTACTTC.